A single sample gave rise to the 29 T cell receptor beta chains below, sequenced in a study of OX40 agonist ivuxolimab in advanced cancers. Library construction relied on the immunoSEQ multiplex PCR assay. This is the immuneACCESS table as TCRdb keeps it, with only in-frame sequences that have V and J called. A part of the clones is gone; compared with another copy, unresolved V genes explain less than half, and the rest is unexplained. This sample is represented by around 80,000 clones; roughly 87% of them were singletons. 0.5% to 0.6% of the sample is held by the ten biggest clonotypes. Sequenced here: CD4+ or CD8+ T cells sorted from blood, sampled in a trial of the OX40 agonist ivuxolimab. The receptor source for this set is an adult with an advanced solid tumor such as melanoma, head and neck, liver or kidney cancer.

The chain combines TRBV7-9 with TRBJ2-3, with 11 bases lining up with TRBD1. Trimming cost V 0 bases and J 14 bases; bases outside gene matches: 4. Germline V gene sequence: CDR1 SEHNR, CDR2 FQNEAQ (reference sequence). The length of the CDR3 is 13 residues. CDR3 sequence reads: CASSLAGQGALYF. Written as DNA, the CDR3 is TGTGCCAGCAGCTTAGCTGGACAGGGGGCCTTGTATTTT.

This clone appeared a single time. This chain joins TRBV7-2 and TRBJ2-2; unclear D gene. The germline CDR1 and CDR2 sequences are SGHTA and FQGNSA. V was trimmed by 3 bases and J by 0 bases, leaving 11 bases between them. There are 16 residues in the CDR3. The CDR3 region is CASSFLGPANTGELFF. The CDR3, as DNA: TGTGCCAGCAGCTTTTTGGGCCCGGCGAACACCGGGGAGCTGTTTTTT.

Only one count was recorded for this clone. The chain links TRBV5-4 to TRBJ1-6, with unresolved D. This CDR3 is 13 amino acids long. Per germline, CDR1 SGHNT and CDR2 YYREEE (reference sequence). The V gene lost 6 bases and the J gene lost 7 bases, with 11 bases spanning the gap. CDR3 DNA: TGTGCCAGCAAATACCACGGGAATTCACCCCTCCACTTT. This encodes CASKYHGNSPLHF.

This clone appeared once. This sequence joins TRBV19 and TRBJ2-1; 8 nucleotides align to TRBD2. The length of the CDR3 is 14 residues. Losses at the gene ends were 4 bases for V and 2 bases for J; bases not matched to a gene: 1. Germline V gene sequence: CDR1 LNHDA, CDR2 SQIVND (reference sequence). DNA of the CDR3: TGTGCCAGTAGTAGAGCGGGAGCCTACAATGAGCAGTTCTTC. It yields the protein CASSRAGAYNEQFF.

The chain employs TRBV5-1 and TRBJ2-3, with D perhaps TRBD2 (6 bases). V dropped 5 bases and J dropped 2 bases, with 9 bases sitting between them. The CDR3 extends over 13 amino acids. CDR1 SGHRS and CDR2 YFSETQ come from the germline V gene. The CDR3 nucleotides are TGCGCCAGCAGTAGCGGTAACACAGATACGCAGTATTTT. It yields the protein CASSSGNTDTQYF.

V is TRBV4-3 and J is TRBJ1-1; 7 bases align to TRBD1. Germline CDR1 and CDR2: LGHNA and YSLEER. The CDR3 extends over 15 amino acids. J gave up 4 bases and V 0 bases, and 5 bases lay outside the gene matches. CDR3 sequence (DNA): TGCGCCAGCAGCCAAGAGACAGGGTCAGTCACTGAAGCTTTCTTT. Amino acid sequence: CASSQETGSVTEAFF.

V usage is TRBV18 and J usage is TRBJ1-3, with a weak D call TRBD1 (6 bases). V lost 0 bases, J lost 2 bases, and 8 bases lay in between. Germline values: CDR1 KGHSH, CDR2 LQKENI. The CDR3 totals 15 residues. The CDR3 is CASSPPSGAGNTIYF. As DNA, the CDR3 is TGTGCCAGCTCACCACCGTCAGGGGCTGGAAACACCATATATTTT.

The chain couples TRBV6-5 to TRBJ2-7; the D is unclear. CDR1 is MNHEY and CDR2 is SVGAGI in the germline V gene. The V end was cut by 6 bases, the J end by 4 bases, with 13 bases between. CDR3 size: 13 residues. CDR3: CASRGRRIYEQYF. The CDR3 nucleotides are TGTGCCAGCAGGGGTAGAAGAATATACGAGCAGTACTTC.

The rearrangement joins TRBV4-1 to TRBJ1-2; weak D call: TRBD1 (6 bases). Germline V gene lookup returns CDR1 MGHRA and CDR2 YSYEKL. The V gene lost 1 base and the J gene lost 8 bases, with 17 bases spanning the gap. The CDR3 consists of 15 residues. The CDR3 bases are TGCGCCAGCAGCCAAGGTCAGGGGCCGTTGCAGGGCTACACCTTC. Its translation is CASSQGQGPLQGYTF.

The chain combines TRBV5-1 with TRBJ1-4; D gene unclear. Germline assignment: CDR1 SGHRS and CDR2 YFSETQ. The length of the CDR3 is 13 residues. The V gene lost 6 bases and the J gene lost 6 bases, with 12 bases spanning the gap. Written as DNA, the CDR3 is TGCGCCAGCAAGAGGGCGCCGGATGAAAAACTGTTTTTT. It translates to CASKRAPDEKLFF.

This chain joins TRBV10-1 and TRBJ2-1; the D gene is possibly TRBD2 (6 bases). Germline CDR1 is WNHNN and CDR2 is SYGVQD (reference sequence). Between the trimmed V and J ends, which lost 6 bases and 9 bases, there was a span of 27 bases. This CDR3 region has 17 residues. CDR3 DNA sequence: TGCGCCAGCAGAAAATACTCCGGGACTCCCCGGGATATTGAGCAGTTCTTC. Translated: CASRKYSGTPRDIEQFF.

The rearrangement links TRBV11-3 to TRBJ2-7; D remains ambiguous. The CDR3 sequence is 12 residues long. From germline, CDR1 is SGHNT and CDR2 YENEEA. Trimming took 8 bases from V and 7 from J, leaving 15 bases between them. CDR3 DNA: TGTGCCAGCTCTGGTAGGTCTACGGAGCAGTACTTC. Residues: CASSGRSTEQYF.

V gene TRBV6-5 combines with J gene TRBJ1-2; 7 positions agree with TRBD1. CDR1 is MNHEY and CDR2 is SVGAGI in the germline V gene. J gave up 4 bases and V 6 bases, and 11 bases lay outside the gene matches. This CDR3 is 15 amino acids long. The CDR3: CASSRGQENVYGYTF. The CDR3 bases are TGTGCCAGCAGCCGCGGACAGGAAAACGTCTATGGCTACACCTTC.

The rearrangement joins TRBV6-4 to TRBJ2-3; D may be TRBD1 (6 bases). The V end was cut by 3 bases, the J end by 0 bases, with 10 bases between. This CDR3 is 15 amino acids long. Germline V gives CDR1 MRHNA, CDR2 SNTAGT. The CDR3 spells CASSDRGGSTDTQYF. CDR3 nucleotides: TGTGCCAGCAGTGATCGTGGGGGCAGCACAGATACGCAGTATTTT.

The rearrangement joins TRBV5-8 to TRBJ2-1; possibly TRBD1 or TRBD2 for D (5 bases each). The V gene's germline CDR1 is SGHTS and CDR2 YDEGEE. V was trimmed by 4 bases and J by 4 bases, leaving 15 bases between them. The CDR3 consists of 15 residues. The CDR3 DNA sequence: TGTGCCAGCAGCGGCACCGGGACGGTTTACAATGAGCAGTTCTTC. The encoded protein is CASSGTGTVYNEQFF.

The J gene is TRBJ2-3, the V gene TRBV19, with 8 bases that match TRBD1. V shed 5 bases and J 2 bases; nucleotides not matched to a gene: 9. The CDR3 is 16 residues long. CDR1 and CDR2 (germline): LNHDA, SQIVND (reference sequence). The DNA of the CDR3 is TGTGCCAGTAGTTCTTCCAGGGGGCCTCTCACAGATACGCAGTATTTT. This gives the protein CASSSSRGPLTDTQYF.

This clone showed up just once. The chain is built from TRBV30 and TRBJ1-1; D is undetermined. This CDR3 is 14 amino acids long. Germline CDR1 reads GTSNPN; CDR2 reads SVGIG (reference sequence). Trimming removed 1 base at V and 3 bases at J, with 12 bases between. The CDR3 DNA reads TGTGCCTGGAGTGGGAATTGGTGGGACACTGAAGCTTTCTTT. Translation gives CAWSGNWWDTEAFF.

This clone was detected only once. The V and J genes are TRBV5-1 and TRBJ1-6; the D gene is possibly TRBD1 (5 bases). This CDR3 region has 14 residues. Trimming cost V 3 bases and J 9 bases, with 13 bases left between them. Germline CDR1 is SGHRS and CDR2 is YFSETQ. The CDR3 coding sequence is TGCGCCAGCAGCTGGGACGGAAGTATTTCACCCCTCCACTTT. The encoded protein is CASSWDGSISPLHF.

The chain joins TRBV19 to TRBJ2-1; no reliable D call. The ends were cut back, 6 bases at V and 0 bases at J, with 12 bases in the middle. This CDR3 is built from 15 residues. The germline V gene has CDR1 LNHDA and CDR2 SQIVND (reference sequence). The CDR3 DNA follows: TGTGCCAGTAGATCCCTGGCCCACTCCTACAATGAGCAGTTCTTC. The encoded protein is CASRSLAHSYNEQFF.

This sequence joins TRBV19 and TRBJ2-2; TRBD2 might be the D (6 bases). With 9 bases removed from V and 0 bases from J, the gap between germline ends came to 8 bases. CDR1 and CDR2 from the germline V gene are LNHDA and SQIVND (reference sequence). The length of the CDR3 is 13 residues. The CDR3 is CASCGANTGELFF. CDR3 bases: TGTGCCAGCTGCGGGGCGAACACCGGGGAGCTGTTTTTT.

This clone appeared once. The chain couples TRBV27 to TRBJ1-6; D remains unclear. From germline, CDR1 is MNHEY and CDR2 SMNVEV (reference sequence). This CDR3 comprises 13 residues. Trimming cost V 0 bases and J 7 bases, with 4 bases left between them. CDR3 DNA: TGTGCCAGCAGTTTATCTAAAAATTCACCCCTCCACTTT. Its translation: CASSLSKNSPLHF.

This clone was counted once. The gene calls are TRBV5-3 and TRBJ1-4, with 7 positions matching TRBD1. TRBV5-3 is flagged as an ORF with uncertain function. Trimming removed 3 bases from V and 7 bases from J; junction bases left unmatched: 3. There are 13 residues in the CDR3. As DNA, the CDR3 is TGTGCCAGAAGCTACAGGGGCCCTGAAAAACTGTTTTTT. Protein product: CARSYRGPEKLFF.

This clone was seen a single time. J is TRBJ2-2 and V is TRBV7-3; 8 bases are shared with TRBD2. Germline lookup yields CDR1 SGHTA and CDR2 FQGTGA. Losses at the gene ends were 3 bases for V and 4 bases for J; bases not matched to a gene: 4. The CDR3 contains 15 residues. The CDR3 region is CASSFGSGGTGELFF. Written as DNA, the CDR3 is TGTGCCAGCAGCTTCGGAAGCGGGGGCACCGGGGAGCTGTTTTTT.

This chain joins TRBV14 and TRBJ1-1, with D unclear. This CDR3 contains 12 residues. Trimming left V 1 base short and J 9 bases short, with 9 bases between. Germline lookup yields CDR1 SGHDN and CDR2 FVKESK. The CDR3 bases are TGTGCCAGCAGCCAAGTATCCAGAAAAGCTTTCTTT. It encodes CASSQVSRKAFF. Variable domain in full (rest from reference TRBV14 and TRBJ1-1): EAGVTQFPSHSVIEKGQTVTLRCDPISGHDNLYWYRRVMGKEIKFLLHFVKESKQDESGMPNNRFLAERTGGTYSTLKVQPAELEDSGVYFCASSQVSRKAFFGQGTRLTVV.

This clone has just one count. The chain links TRBV5-1 to TRBJ1-1; unclear D gene. Germline CDR1 reads SGHRS; CDR2 reads YFSETQ. Trimming took off 0 bases at V and 6 bases at J, with 12 bases between the two ends. The CDR3 covers 14 residues. Written as DNA, the CDR3 is TGCGCCAGCAGCTTGGGGGGAAGGGTCCCTGAAGCTTTCTTT. This encodes CASSLGGRVPEAFF.

The rearrangement links TRBV7-2 to TRBJ1-2; D might be TRBD1 (5 bases). V was cut by 1 base and J by 7 bases, with 13 bases left in between. CDR1 SGHTA and CDR2 FQGNSA come from the germline V gene. This CDR3 has 14 residues. CDR3: CASSLGGAQGGYTF. The CDR3 DNA reads as TGTGCCAGCAGCTTAGGTGGGGCGCAGGGTGGCTACACCTTC.

The rearrangement joins TRBV28 to TRBJ1-3, with a weak D call TRBD1 (6 bases). V was pared by 6 bases and J by 4 bases, with 16 bases between. Germline-derived CDR1 and CDR2 are MDHEN and SYDVKM. This CDR3 contains 15 residues. For the CDR3, the DNA is TGTGCCAGCAGCGGCGTACAGGGTCTCGGAAACACCATATATTTT. This encodes CASSGVQGLGNTIYF.

This clone appeared once. The chain couples TRBV7-6 to TRBJ2-1; D is undetermined. Germline assignment: CDR1 SGHVS and CDR2 FNYEAQ. This CDR3 comprises 18 residues. Trimming pared 5 bases from V and 5 bases from J, leaving 25 bases between. The CDR3 coding sequence is TGTGCCAGCAGCCCGACCCGACCAGAACCGGTTAACAACAATGAGCAGTTCTTC. This translates into CASSPTRPEPVNNNEQFF.

This clone appeared a single time. The V and J genes are TRBV4-1 and TRBJ1-4; D is unresolved. V lost 4 bases and J lost 1, with 13 bases in between. Germline V gene lookup returns CDR1 MGHRA and CDR2 YSYEKL. This CDR3 is 16 amino acids long. The CDR3 spells CASSLREGGTNEKLFF. CDR3 nucleotides: TGCGCCAGCAGCCTGAGGGAGGGTGGAACTAATGAAAAACTGTTTTTT.